This T cell receptor (beta chain) was obtained from a study of cytomegalovirus exposure and HLA in healthy donors. Whole-study context: Counted in an early data release were approximately 85 million unique TCRs from HLA-typed donors.

The donors (healthy individuals) were bone marrow donors. PCR was performed using 60 Vbeta and 13 Jbeta primers. Authors' processing steps: A later analysis counted approximately 80 million unique TCR beta chains, around 10 million shared. Assay: immunoSEQ multiplex PCR; the TCRdb copy retains only in-frame clones and omits some. V and J calls and clone size are as listed in that table; D and trimming were resolved from the DNA. Across 200,000 to 250,000 clones, the top ten clones capture 0.9% to 1.4% of the sample. This CDR3 contains 15 residues. V lost 7 bases, J lost 4 bases, and 11 bases stayed unmatched. The V gene's germline CDR1 is SNHLY and CDR2 FYNNEI.

This TCR was sampled from a girl aged 2 to 9 in good health and CMV-seropositive. The sequencing sample was made of PBMCs. The V and J genes are TRBV2 and TRBJ2-7; 9 nucleotides agree with TRBD1. In DNA, the CDR3 is TGTGCCAGCATTCGCATGGGACAGGGACCATACGAGCAGTACTTC. It encodes CASIRMGQGPYEQYF.